These 32 T cell receptor beta chains originate from one sample sequenced in a study of tumor and adjacent non-tumor tissue in lung cancer listed by TCRdb under 2018. The protocol used for the library was multiplex PCR. TCRdb names Illumina HiSeq 2500 as the instrument used. TCRbeta libraries were constructed through three rounds of nested PCR with primers (Table S4) according to protocols modified from ARM-PCR. The public reads were reanalyzed by TCRdb: fastp trimming at Q25, MiXCR alignment, in-frame beta chains only. All rows with the same CDR3 protein become a single entry with the most common DNA and genes. The sample data list about 93,000 distinct CDR3 sequences, and around 64% of these were observed just once. The ten largest account for around 19% of the sample. RNA was isolated from bulk, unsorted tissue, and RNA quality was assessed with a NanoDrop ND-1000 and an Agilent 2100. Sequenced input: lung tumor tissue. These TCRs come from a man in his 60s with non-small cell lung cancer.

A word on this clonotype: The germline gene is not matched at one end of the junction; a read error may be the cause. The rearrangement links TRBV4-1 to TRBJ1-1; D unclear. Germline CDR1 is MGHRA and CDR2 is YSYEKL. The CDR3 consists of 13 residues. The CDR3 reads CASSRTSNTEAFF. DNA for the CDR3: TGCGCCAGCAGCCGAACTAGCAACACTGAAGCTTTCTTC.

A remark on this clonotype: This may arise from a read error, as a much more abundant clone is one base away. This chain joins TRBV20-1 and TRBJ1-1; possibly TRBD1 for D (5 bases). Trimming took 5 bases from V and 2 from J, leaving 12 bases between them. This CDR3 has 13 amino acids. The germline CDR1 and CDR2 sequences are DFQATT and SNEGSKA (reference sequence). CDR3 loop: CSAGGGPNTEAFF. The CDR3 nucleotides read TGCAGTGCTGGTGGGGGTCCTAACACTGAAGCTTTCTTT.

Worth noting for this clonotype: Relative to the germline gene, one junction end is altered; a read error may explain this. The V call is TRBV5-1, the J call TRBJ2-1, with 14 bases lining up with TRBD2. This CDR3 comprises 17 residues. CDR1 and CDR2 from the germline V gene are SGHRS and YFSETQ. CDR3: CPSSLGRTSGRQNEQFF. DNA for the CDR3: TGCCCCAGCAGCTTGGGCAGGACTAGCGGGAGGCAGAACGAGCAGTTCTTC.

This clonotype is termed medium-sized. The chain recombines TRBV11-2 with TRBJ2-7; 11 bases are a match to TRBD2. Germline CDR1 is SGHAT and CDR2 is FQNNGV. The CDR3 loop spans 17 amino acids. The ends lost 4 bases at V and 2 bases at J; junction bases unmatched: 10. The CDR3 DNA sequence: TGTGCCAGCAGCTCCGGGGGGACTAGCGGCTCTGCCTACGAGCAGTACTTC. It yields the protein CASSSGGTSGSAYEQYF. The full variable domain, its missing parts supplied by reference TRBV11-2 and TRBJ2-7, is EAGVAQSPRYKIIEKRQSVAFWCNPISGHATLYWYQQILGQGPKLLIQFQNNGVVDDSQLPKDRFSAERLKGVDSTLKIQPAKLEDSAVYLCASSSGGTSGSAYEQYFGPGTRLTVT.

This clonotype was found many times. The chain employs TRBV28 and TRBJ1-2; D call uncertain. From germline, CDR1 is MDHEN and CDR2 SYDVKM. V was pared by 3 bases and J by 3 bases, with 11 bases between. This CDR3 region has 14 residues. This CDR3 reads CASSLPTGYYGYTF. The CDR3 bases are TGTGCCAGCAGTTTGCCGACGGGGTACTATGGCTACACCTTC.

This clonotype qualifies as medium-sized (0.01 to 0.1%). The chain recombines TRBV5-4 with TRBJ1-1; D gene unclear. Germline V gives CDR1 SGHNT, CDR2 YYREEE (reference sequence). The V end lost 3 bases, the J end lost 4 bases, and 16 bases lay between the germline ends. This CDR3 spans 15 amino acids. Written as DNA, the CDR3 is TGTGCCAGCAGCTCAAAGGGTGGGGTTTTCACTGAAGCTTTCTTT. It encodes CASSSKGGVFTEAFF.

Worth noting for this clonotype: The CDR3 carries no conserved terminal phenylalanine or tryptophan, so it likely arises from a read error. The chain is built from TRBV4-1 and TRBJ2-2; no definite D call. V dropped 1 base and J dropped 9 bases, with 18 bases sitting between them. The germline gives CDR1 MGHRA, CDR2 YSYEKL. The CDR3 extends over 16 amino acids. CDR3 nucleotides: TGCGCCAGCAGCCAAGGGCAAGGACCCGCCGCACGGGAGCTGTTTTAT. Its translation: CASSQGQGPAARELFY.

Remarks on this clonotype: One end of the junction fails to match germline, which may point to a read error. J is TRBJ2-5 and V is TRBV6-5; 12 bases line up with TRBD2. CDR1 is MNHEY, CDR2 SVGAGI, per germline. CDR3 length equals 16 residues. The CDR3 DNA follows: TGCGCCAGCAGAAATCGTACGACTAGCGGGGGAGAGACCCAGTACTTC. Translated, it gives CASRNRTTSGGETQYF.

The chain joins TRBV6-5 to TRBJ1-2; D not resolved. CDR3 length: 14 amino acids. The V end was cut by 0 bases, the J end by 8 bases, with 13 bases between. Germline V gene sequence: CDR1 MNHEY, CDR2 SVGAGI. The CDR3 region is CASSYSAFPSGYTF. In DNA, the CDR3 is TGTGCCAGCAGTTACTCAGCATTCCCTTCGGGCTACACCTTC.

This clonotype was counted ten times or more. The chain uses TRBV24-1 and TRBJ1-1; weak D call: TRBD1 (5 bases). With 3 bases removed from V and 11 bases from J, the gap between germline ends came to 15 bases. Germline V gives CDR1 KGHDR, CDR2 SFDVKD. The CDR3 covers 13 residues. CDR3 DNA: TGTGCCACCAGTGATCTCGGGGGGAACGGGGCTTTCTTT. Translation: CATSDLGGNGAFF.

As for this clonotype: A much bigger clone sits one base away, suggesting this may be a read error. The chain combines TRBV6-5 with TRBJ2-3, with D perhaps TRBD1 or TRBD2 (5 bases each). Germline V gives CDR1 MNHEY, CDR2 SVGAGI. The CDR3 is made up of 14 amino acids. The CDR3 DNA reads as TGTGCCGGCAGTTACACGGGGCGCACAGATACGCAGTATTTT. Its protein is CAGSYTGRTDTQYF.

In the case of this clonotype: This may be a read error, as it is one base from a much larger clone. CDR3: CASSSSSGGGTNEQFF. For the CDR3, the DNA is TGTGCCAGCAGTTCCTCTTCTGGGGGCGGTACCAATGAGCAGTTCTTC. V gene TRBV12-3 or TRBV12-4 combines with J gene TRBJ2-1, with D possibly matching TRBD1 (6 bases). V dropped 4 bases and J dropped 6 bases, with 19 bases sitting between them. The CDR3 contains 16 residues.

This clonotype was found many times. The chain combines TRBV6-1 with TRBJ1-2, with TRBD1 matching 9 bases. Per the germline V gene, CDR1 is MNHNS and CDR2 is SASEGT. Trimming took 7 bases from V and 0 from J; bases not matched to a gene: 6. The CDR3 is made up of 15 amino acids. CDR3 loop: CASTQGTGTNYGYTF. DNA of the CDR3: TGTGCCAGCACCCAAGGGACAGGGACTAACTATGGCTACACCTTC.

In this sample, this clonotype turned up many times. The gene calls are TRBV28 and TRBJ2-4; no definite D call. V dropped 4 bases and J dropped 1 base, with 11 bases sitting between them. The CDR3 totals 15 residues. Germline CDR1 MDHEN, CDR2 SYDVKM. The CDR3 region is CASSSVGSAKNIQYF. CDR3 DNA: TGTGCCAGCAGTTCGGTGGGGTCGGCCAAAAACATTCAGTACTTC.

The CDR3 nucleotides read TGTGCCAGCAGCTTCTTCGGACTAGAAGAAGCGAAGGCTAGCACAGATACGCAGTATTTT. This sequence encodes CASSFFGLEEAKASTDTQYF. The rearrangement links TRBV7-9 to TRBJ2-3; 7 bases map to TRBD2. The germline V gene has CDR1 SEHNR and CDR2 FQNEAQ (reference sequence). The CDR3 is 20 amino acids. Trimming removed 3 bases from V and 0 bases from J; junction bases left unmatched: 18. Full variable domain (rest looked up from reference TRBV7-9 and TRBJ2-3): DTGVSQNPRHKITKRGQNVTFRCDPISEHNRLYWYRQTLGQGPEFLTYFQNEAQLEKSRLLSDRFSAERPKGSFSTLEIQRTEQGDSAMYLCASSFFGLEEAKASTDTQYFGPGTRLTVL.

J is TRBJ1-1 and V is TRBV11-1; D possibly corresponds to TRBD1 (5 bases). CDR3 size: 15 residues. V lost 3 bases to trimming and J lost 7 bases, with 18 bases between them. CDR1 and CDR2 (germline): SGHAT, FQDESV (reference sequence). The CDR3 loop is CASSLEKGPDIEAFF. The CDR3, as DNA: TGTGCCAGCAGCTTGGAGAAGGGCCCGGACATTGAAGCTTTCTTT.

For this clonotype: At one of its ends the junction is not consistent with the germline gene, which may arise from a read error. The V gene is TRBV29-1, the J gene TRBJ2-1, with 8 bases aligning to TRBD2. Germline CDR1 reads SQVTM; CDR2 reads ANQGSEA. The CDR3 spans 16 residues. DNA of the CDR3: TGCAGCGTTGAAAAAAATCCAGCGGGAGTAGCCAATGAGCGGCTCTTC. It yields the protein CSVEKNPAGVANERLF.

The sample holds many counts of this clonotype. The chain is built from TRBV7-8 and TRBJ2-1, with 13 bases that match TRBD2. This CDR3 comprises 17 residues. V lost 3 bases and J lost 6; bases outside the gene matches: 8. Per the germline V gene, CDR1 is SGHVS and CDR2 is FQNEAQ. This CDR3 is CASSLGTSGTRGNEQFF. The CDR3 bases are TGTGCCAGCAGCTTGGGGACTAGCGGGACCCGAGGCAATGAGCAGTTCTTC.

Note on this clonotype: A much bigger clone sits one base away, suggesting this may be a read error. This rearrangement joins TRBV29-1 to TRBJ2-1; D might be TRBD2 (5 bases). This CDR3 is 12 amino acids long. The germline CDR1 and CDR2 sequences are SQVTM and ANQGSEA. CDR3 protein: CSVDEGEDEQLF. The CDR3 DNA follows: TGCAGCGTTGACGAGGGTGAGGATGAGCAGCTCTTC.

The V call is TRBV4-3, the J call TRBJ1-5; TRBD1 might be the D (5 bases). This CDR3 has 15 amino acids. V lost 0 bases to trimming and J lost 6 bases, with 12 bases between them. Germline values: CDR1 LGHNA, CDR2 YSLEER. As DNA, the CDR3 is TGCGCCAGCAGCCAAGATGGGTTGGGGGTTCAGCCCCAGCATTTT. Translated: CASSQDGLGVQPQHF.

As regards this clonotype: One junction end disagrees with the germline gene, perhaps due to a read error. This chain uses TRBV6-2 or TRBV6-3 with TRBJ2-4; possibly TRBD1 for D (6 bases). The CDR3 length is 14 residues. Germline V CDR1 and CDR2: MNHEY, SVGEGT. CDR3 in amino acids: CTSSVPLTGPIQYF. CDR3 nucleotide sequence: TGTACCAGCAGCGTCCCTTTGACAGGACCTATTCAGTACTTC.

Comments on this clonotype: The junction departs from the called germline gene at one end, perhaps through a read error. The chain has TRBV6-2 or TRBV6-3 and TRBJ1-1; 8 bases fit TRBD1. This CDR3 has 15 residues. Per the germline V gene, CDR1 is MNHEY and CDR2 is SVGEGT. The CDR3 loop is CVSSRGQGPNTEAIF. CDR3 nucleotides: TGTGTCAGCAGTCGAGGACAGGGACCGAACACTGAAGCTATCTTT.

Concerning this clonotype: One base away lies a much larger clone, so this may be a sequencing read error. The chain uses TRBV25-1 and TRBJ2-1, with 11 bases that match TRBD2. The CDR3 is 17 amino acids. Germline-derived CDR1 and CDR2 are MGHDK and SYGVNS. The DNA of the CDR3 is TGTGCCTGCAGTGTGTCTAGACTAGCGGGGACCGAAGGGGAGCAGTTCTTC. Translation: CACSVSRLAGTEGEQFF.

This chain connects TRBV12-3 or TRBV12-4 to TRBJ2-1; no firm D call. CDR3 length equals 13 residues. CDR3 in DNA: TGTGCAAACTCAAGGGTCCGGAGCGCGGAGCAGTTCTTC. It is translated as CANSRVRSAEQFF.

This clonotype was detected many times. V gene TRBV4-3 combines with J gene TRBJ2-7; maybe TRBD1 (5 bases). Trimming removed 0 bases at V and 4 bases at J, with 13 bases between. Germline assignment: CDR1 LGHNA and CDR2 YSLEER. CDR3 length: 15 amino acids. The DNA for the CDR3 is TGCGCCAGCAGCCAAGAGTTGGGGCAGGGTTACGAGCAGTACTTC. Translation: CASSQELGQGYEQYF.

On this clonotype: This may be a read error: a much more frequent sequence differs by one nucleotide. The chain combines TRBV20-1 with TRBJ2-1; possible D gene TRBD1, 5 bases. There are 14 residues in the CDR3. CDR1 and CDR2 (germline): DFQATT, SNEGSKA (reference sequence). V lost 1 base and J 5 bases, leaving 12 bases between the germline ends. The CDR3 protein is CSARASTAHNEQFF. The CDR3 DNA sequence: TGCAGTGCTAGAGCGTCGACAGCCCACAATGAGCAGTTCTTC.

Ten or more counts support this clonotype. The V gene is TRBV7-9, the J gene TRBJ1-2; no firm D call. The length of the CDR3 is 11 residues. V was trimmed by 5 bases and J by 8 bases, leaving 9 bases between them. Germline V lookup: CDR1 SEHNR, CDR2 FQNEAQ (reference sequence). Here the CDR3 reads CASSPGLGYTF. In DNA form, the CDR3 reads TGTGCCAGCAGCCCCGGGCTAGGCTACACCTTC.

The chain recombines TRBV13 with TRBJ2-7, with 7 bases that match TRBD2. V trimming: 4 bases; J trimming: 4 bases; junction bases outside the gene matches: 13. The CDR3 sequence is 16 residues long. In germline, CDR1 is PRHDT, CDR2 FYEKMQ (reference sequence). CDR3 protein: CASSSETSYGKYEQYF. In DNA, the CDR3 is TGTGCCAGCAGCTCCGAGACTAGCTATGGGAAATACGAGCAGTACTTC.

This clonotype was observed at least ten times. The chain carries TRBV6-5 and TRBJ2-5; the D gene is possibly TRBD1 (6 bases). This CDR3 spans 13 amino acids. V was cut by 5 bases and J by 5 bases, with 12 bases left in between. Germline values: CDR1 MNHEY, CDR2 SVGAGI. The CDR3 loop reads CASSVDRSETQYF. The CDR3 DNA follows: TGTGCCAGCAGTGTCGACAGGTCCGAGACCCAGTACTTC.

This clonotype was counted a few times. The conserved final phenylalanine or tryptophan is absent from the CDR3, which likely points to a read error. V gene TRBV11-1 combines with J gene TRBJ2-5; TRBD1 is a possible D gene (5 bases). This CDR3 has 14 amino acids. V lost 4 bases and J lost 5, with 14 bases in between. In germline, CDR1 is SGHAT, CDR2 FQDESV (reference sequence). The DNA of the CDR3 is TGTGCCAGCAGCTCCGGTCAGGGCCAGGAGACCCAGTACTTA. As protein: CASSSGQGQETQYL.

A word on this clonotype: Germline and junction disagree at one end, which may indicate a read error. The chain links TRBV5-5 to TRBJ2-6; D tentatively fits TRBD1 or TRBD2 (5 bases each). This CDR3 contains 15 residues. Per the germline V gene, CDR1 is SGHKS and CDR2 is YYEKEE (reference sequence). The CDR3 region is CASSLSGPGANVLIF. DNA for the CDR3: TGTGCCAGCAGCTTGTCGGGGCCTGGGGCCAACGTCCTGATTTTC.

This chain links TRBV20-1 with TRBJ2-1, with a possible D match to TRBD2 (5 bases). CDR3 size: 17 residues. CDR1 is DFQATT, CDR2 SNEGSKA, per germline (reference sequence). V was cut by 0 bases and J by 3 bases, with 18 bases left in between. The CDR3 reads CSARDLEAALVYNEQFF. In DNA form, the CDR3 reads TGCAGTGCTAGAGATCTGGAAGCGGCGCTAGTCTACAATGAGCAGTTCTTC.